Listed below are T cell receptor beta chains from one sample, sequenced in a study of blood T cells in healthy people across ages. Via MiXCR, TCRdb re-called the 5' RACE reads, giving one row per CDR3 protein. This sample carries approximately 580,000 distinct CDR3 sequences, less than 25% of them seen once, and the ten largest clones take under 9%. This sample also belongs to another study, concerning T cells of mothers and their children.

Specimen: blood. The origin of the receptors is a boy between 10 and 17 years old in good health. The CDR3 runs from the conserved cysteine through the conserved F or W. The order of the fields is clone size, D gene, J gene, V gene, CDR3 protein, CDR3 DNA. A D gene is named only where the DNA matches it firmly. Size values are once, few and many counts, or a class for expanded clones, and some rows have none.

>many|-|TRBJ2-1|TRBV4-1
CASSQTRGEQFF
TGCGCCAGCAGCCAGACGCGCGGTGAGCAGTTCTTC
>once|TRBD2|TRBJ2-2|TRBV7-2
CASKGTSGSSLDTGELFF
TGTGCCAGCAAAGGGACTAGCGGGAGTAGTCTGGACACCGGGGAGCTGTTTTTT
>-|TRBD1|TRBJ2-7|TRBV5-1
CASSPRLTGTYEQYF
TGCGCCAGCAGCCCCCGACTGACAGGGACCTACGAGCAGTACTTC
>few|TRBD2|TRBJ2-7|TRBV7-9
CASASGRASEQYF
TGTGCCAGCGCTAGCGGGAGGGCCTCCGAGCAGTACTTC
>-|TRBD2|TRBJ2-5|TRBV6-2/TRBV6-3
CASTLTSGSNQETQYF
TGTGCCAGCACCCTGACTAGCGGGAGTAACCAAGAGACCCAGTACTTC
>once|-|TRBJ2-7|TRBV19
CASSIGSTDFYEQYF
TGTGCCAGTAGTATAGGATCGACAGATTTCTACGAGCAGTACTTC
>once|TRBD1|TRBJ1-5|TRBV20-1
CSAYRTGITGPQHF
TGCAGTGCTTATCGGACAGGGATCACCGGGCCCCAGCATTTT
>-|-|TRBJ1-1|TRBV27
CASSSPGGILTEAFF
TGTGCCAGCAGTTCCCCGGGGGGGATCTTGACTGAAGCTTTCTTT
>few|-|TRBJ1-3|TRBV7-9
CASSSTVNSVGNTIYF
TGTGCCAGCAGCTCTACGGTTAATTCGGTTGGAAACACCATATATTTT
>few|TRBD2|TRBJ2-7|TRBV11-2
CASSPGLAGGPFSYEQYF
TGTGCCAGCAGCCCAGGACTAGCGGGAGGACCATTCTCCTACGAGCAGTACTTC
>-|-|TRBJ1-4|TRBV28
CASSLVWGNEKLFF
TGTGCCAGCAGTTTGGTCTGGGGGAATGAAAAACTGTTTTTT
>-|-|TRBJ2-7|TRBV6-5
CASNDPPAYEQYF
TGTGCCAGCAACGACCCACCCGCCTACGAGCAGTACTTC
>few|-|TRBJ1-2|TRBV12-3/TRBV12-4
CASSFLPGEPYGYTF
TGTGCCAGCAGTTTTCTTCCGGGGGAACCCTATGGCTACACCTTC
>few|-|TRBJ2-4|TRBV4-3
CASSQDWAAAIAKNIQYF
TGCGCCAGCAGCCAAGACTGGGCAGCGGCTATAGCCAAAAACATTCAGTACTTC
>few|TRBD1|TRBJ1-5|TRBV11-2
CASSATGTGGNSNQPQHF
TGTGCCAGCAGCGCAACCGGGACAGGGGGCAATAGCAATCAGCCCCAGCATTTT
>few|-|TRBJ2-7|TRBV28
CASRAIRPETGSYEQYF
TGTGCCAGCAGAGCCATACGGCCCGAGACAGGCTCCTACGAGCAGTACTTC
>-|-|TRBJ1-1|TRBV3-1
CASSQKSRAEAFF
TGTGCCAGCAGCCAAAAATCCAGGGCTGAAGCTTTCTTT
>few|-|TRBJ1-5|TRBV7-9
CASSLGRGCQPQHF
TGTGCCAGCAGCTTAGGGCGGGGGTGTCAGCCCCAGCATTTT
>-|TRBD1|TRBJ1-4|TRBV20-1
CSAIHSGQGAEELFF
TGCAGTGCTATCCACTCGGGACAGGGGGCCGAAGAACTGTTTTTT
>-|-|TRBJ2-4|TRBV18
CASSPDAKDIQYF
TGTGCCAGCTCACCAGACGCCAAAGACATTCAGTACTTC
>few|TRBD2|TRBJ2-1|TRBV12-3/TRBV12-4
CASSPGGAREQFF
TGTGCCAGCAGTCCCGGGGGGGCAAGGGAGCAGTTCTTC
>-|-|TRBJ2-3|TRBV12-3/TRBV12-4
CASRRLSSTDTQYF
TGTGCCAGCAGAAGACTGTCTAGCACAGATACGCAGTATTTT
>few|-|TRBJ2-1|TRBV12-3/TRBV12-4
CASRPQDVSEQFF
TGTGCCAGCAGACCCCAGGATGTCAGTGAGCAGTTCTTC